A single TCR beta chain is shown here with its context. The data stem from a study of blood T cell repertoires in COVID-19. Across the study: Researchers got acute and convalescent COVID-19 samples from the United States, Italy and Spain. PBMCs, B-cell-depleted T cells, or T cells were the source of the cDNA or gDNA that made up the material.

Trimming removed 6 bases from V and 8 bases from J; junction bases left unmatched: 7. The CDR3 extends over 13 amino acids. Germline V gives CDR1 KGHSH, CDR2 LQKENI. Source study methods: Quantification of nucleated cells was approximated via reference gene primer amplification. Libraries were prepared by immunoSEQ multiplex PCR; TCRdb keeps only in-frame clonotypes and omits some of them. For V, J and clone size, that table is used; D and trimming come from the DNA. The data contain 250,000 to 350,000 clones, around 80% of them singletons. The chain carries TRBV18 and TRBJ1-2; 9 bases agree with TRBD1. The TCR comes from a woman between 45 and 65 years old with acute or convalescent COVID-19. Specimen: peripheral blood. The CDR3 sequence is CASSGTGMIGYTF. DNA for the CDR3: TGTGCCAGCTCCGGGACAGGGATGATCGGCTACACCTTC.